This T cell receptor beta chain is drawn from a study of blood T cell repertoires in COVID-19. On the study more broadly: From T cells, B-cell-depleted T cells, or PBMCs came the material, which was cDNA or gDNA.

Original processing methods: Amplification of reference gene primers was used by the study to estimate nucleated cell counts. Libraries were prepared by immunoSEQ multiplex PCR; TCRdb keeps only in-frame clonotypes and omits some of them. The V and J calls and the clone size are those of that table, but D and trimming were determined from the DNA. Of roughly 150,000 clones listed, 60% to 85% are singletons. Germline CDR1 and CDR2: MDHEN and SYDVKM. The CDR3 is 12 amino acids. Trimming cost V 5 bases and J 8 bases, with 12 bases left between them. This receptor was taken from a man in his 70s with acute or convalescent COVID-19. J is TRBJ1-1 and V is TRBV28; D call uncertain. What was sequenced was peripheral blood. CDR3 in amino acids: CASSPASVEAFF. The CDR3 bases are TGTGCCAGCAGTCCCGCGAGTGTAGAAGCTTTCTTT. Supplemented by reference TRBV28 and TRBJ1-1, the full variable domain reads DVKVTQSSRYLVKRTGEKVFLECVQDMDHENMFWYRQDPGLGLRLIYFSYDVKMKEKGDIPEGYSVSREKKERFSLILESASTNQTSMYLCASSPASVEAFFGQGTRLTVV.